This passage covers 10 T cell receptor beta chains from one sample sequenced in a study of radiotherapy plus CTLA-4 blockade in lung cancer. Only in-frame clones appear in the TCRdb table, and some are missing; sequencing was by immunoSEQ multiplex PCR. The sample carries 40,000 to 45,000 clones, under 80% recorded once. Sequencing used peripheral blood, obtained from a patient treated with radiotherapy plus ipilimumab. These receptors originate from a human donor with non-small cell lung cancer who had stable disease on radiotherapy plus ipilimumab.

The J gene is TRBJ1-3, the V gene TRBV11-3, with TRBD1 identical over 7 bases. The J segment lost 1 base and the V segment lost 10 bases, leaving 4 bases of the junction unmatched. The CDR3 is 13 residues long. Per the germline V gene, CDR1 is SGHNT and CDR2 is YENEEA. The CDR3 nucleotides read TGTGCCACTGGGACAGTTTCTGGAAACACCATATATTTT. This gives the protein CATGTVSGNTIYF.

This clone has a handful of counts. V gene TRBV7-9 combines with J gene TRBJ1-1; 9 nucleotides agree with TRBD1. The CDR3 is made up of 15 amino acids. Trimming at V came to 5 bases and at J to 4 bases, leaving 8 bases not matched to a gene. CDR1 SEHNR and CDR2 FQNEAQ come from the germline V gene (reference sequence). CDR3 in amino acids: CASSAQGAGSTEAFF. The DNA of the CDR3 is TGTGCCAGCAGCGCACAGGGGGCGGGTAGCACTGAAGCTTTCTTT. The complete variable domain, with remaining parts taken from reference TRBV7-9 and TRBJ1-1, reads DTGVSQNPRHKITKRGQNVTFRCDPISEHNRLYWYRQTLGQGPEFLTYFQNEAQLEKSRLLSDRFSAERPKGSFSTLEIQRTEQGDSAMYLCASSAQGAGSTEAFFGQGTRLTVV.

This chain uses TRBV10-3 with TRBJ1-1; weak D call: TRBD1 (5 bases). CDR1 ENHRY and CDR2 SYGVKD come from the germline V gene. Deletions cut 7 bases from V and 0 bases from J, with 9 bases between. CDR3 length: 13 residues. CDR3 region: CAINRQLNTEAFF. The DNA for the CDR3 is TGTGCCATCAATCGACAGTTGAACACTGAAGCTTTCTTT.

The CDR3 DNA reads as TGTGCCTGGAGTGGAGGACACAAGACCGGGGAGCTGTTTTTT. Its protein is CAWSGGHKTGELFF. The chain joins TRBV30 to TRBJ2-2; D is perhaps TRBD1 (5 bases). Germline-derived CDR1 and CDR2 are GTSNPN and SVGIG (reference sequence). V was cut by 1 base and J by 5 bases, with 11 bases left in between. CDR3 length equals 14 residues.

The chain has TRBV18 and TRBJ1-5; TRBD1 might be the D (5 bases). The CDR3 has 14 amino acids. CDR1 and CDR2 from the germline V gene are KGHSH and LQKENI. V lost 8 bases and J lost 5, with 16 bases in between. CDR3 region: CASANVGGDQPQHF. CDR3 nucleotide sequence: TGTGCCAGCGCGAACGTCGGGGGAGATCAGCCCCAGCATTTT.

The V call is TRBV11-3, the J call TRBJ1-1; D call uncertain. Germline lookup yields CDR1 SGHNT and CDR2 YENEEA. The CDR3 runs 14 residues. The V and J ends lost 3 bases and 5 bases respectively, with 13 bases between them. Here the CDR3 reads CASSFFSEGTEAFF. The CDR3 nucleotides are TGTGCCAGCAGCTTTTTTAGTGAGGGTACTGAAGCTTTCTTT. The variable domain in full, with the rest retrieved from reference TRBV11-3 and TRBJ1-1, is EAGVVQSPRYKIIEKKQPVAFWCNPISGHNTLYWYLQNLGQGPELLIRYENEEAVDDSQLPKDRFSAERLKGVDSTLKIQPAELGDSAVYLCASSFFSEGTEAFFGQGTRLTVV.

The chain links TRBV7-9 to TRBJ1-6, with D unresolved. Trimming stripped 2 bases from V and 10 bases from J, with 18 bases between. Germline V gives CDR1 SEHNR, CDR2 FQNEAQ (reference sequence). The CDR3 contains 16 residues. The CDR3 coding sequence is TGTGCCAGCAGCTTACGCTCCGGTAACAGAGAATCACCCCTCCACTTT. Encoded protein: CASSLRSGNRESPLHF.

This chain links TRBV23-1 with TRBJ1-3; D unclear. TRBV23-1 is an ORF; its function is uncertain. Between the trimmed V and J ends, which lost 8 bases and 0 bases, there was a span of 11 bases. CDR3 size: 14 residues. The CDR3 protein is CASGRLSSGNTIYF. The CDR3 DNA reads TGCGCCAGCGGGAGACTGAGCTCTGGAAACACCATATATTTT.

This clone was seen just once. This rearrangement joins TRBV7-8 to TRBJ2-7, with a possible D match to TRBD2 (5 bases). The V gene lost 5 bases and the J gene lost 4 bases, with 18 bases spanning the gap. The germline V gene encodes CDR1 SGHVS and CDR2 FQNEAQ. The CDR3 is 15 residues long. CDR3 bases: TGTGCCAGCAGCCTTTCCCACGGGGATCAGTACGAGCAGTACTTC. Translation gives CASSLSHGDQYEQYF.

This clone was counted only a few times. The CDR3 loop reads CASSIRTEPNYGYTF. DNA of the CDR3: TGTGCCAGCAGCATTCGGACAGAGCCTAACTATGGCTACACCTTC. The V gene is TRBV7-9, the J gene TRBJ1-2, with a possible D match to TRBD1 (6 bases). The CDR3 runs 15 residues. The ends were cut back, 5 bases at V and 0 bases at J, with 13 bases in the middle. The germline V gene has CDR1 SEHNR and CDR2 FQNEAQ (reference sequence).